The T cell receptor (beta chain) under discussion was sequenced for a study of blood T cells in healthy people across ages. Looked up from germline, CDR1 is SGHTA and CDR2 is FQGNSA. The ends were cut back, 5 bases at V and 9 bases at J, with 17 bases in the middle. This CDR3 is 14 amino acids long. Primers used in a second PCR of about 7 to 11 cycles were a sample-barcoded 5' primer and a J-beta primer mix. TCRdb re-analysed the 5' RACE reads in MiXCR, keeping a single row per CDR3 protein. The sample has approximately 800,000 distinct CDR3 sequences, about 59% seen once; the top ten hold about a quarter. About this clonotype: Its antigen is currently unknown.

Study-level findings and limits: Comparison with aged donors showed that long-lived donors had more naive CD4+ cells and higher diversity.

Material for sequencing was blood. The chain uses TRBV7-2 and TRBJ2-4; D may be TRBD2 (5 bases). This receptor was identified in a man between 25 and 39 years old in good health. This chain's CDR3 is CASSRSTTEVIQYF. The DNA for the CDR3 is TGTGCCAGCAGCCGTTCGACCACGGAGGTCATTCAGTACTTC.